This TCR beta chain was observed in a study of T cell responses to AZD1222 COVID-19 vaccine. Overall study findings and caveats: Spike as a whole was targeted by vaccine-associated CD4 TCRs, dominant at 160-218 and 743-854.

This CDR3 comprises 14 residues. The V gene's germline CDR1 is MDHEN and CDR2 SYDVKM. V lost 6 bases and J lost 9, with 18 bases in between. In regard to this clone: Its antigen is not known.

TCRdb's copy holds only in-frame clones and misses some; the assay was immunoSEQ multiplex PCR. The repertoire holds 150,000 to 200,000 clones, with 85% to 95% as singletons. The gene calls are TRBV28 and TRBJ2-1, with D maybe TRBD1 (6 bases). Sample: peripheral blood, taken on day 0 of AZD1222 vaccination. The clonotype comes from an adult in good health. The CDR3 region has the DNA TGTGCCAGCAGCGGACAGTCCTCCTTCGGTGAGCAGTTCTTC. Translated, it gives CASSGQSSFGEQFF.